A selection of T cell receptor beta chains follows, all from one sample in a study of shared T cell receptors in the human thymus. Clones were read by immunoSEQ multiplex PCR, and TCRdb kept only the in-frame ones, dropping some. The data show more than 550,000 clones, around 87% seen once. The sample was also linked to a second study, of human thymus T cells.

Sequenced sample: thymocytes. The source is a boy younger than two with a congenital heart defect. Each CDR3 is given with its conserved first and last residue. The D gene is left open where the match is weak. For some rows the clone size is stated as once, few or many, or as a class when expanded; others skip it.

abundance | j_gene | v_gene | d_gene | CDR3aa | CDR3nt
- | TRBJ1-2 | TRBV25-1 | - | CASSPGGRGYTF | TGTGCCAGCAGTCCAGGAGGAAGAGGCTACACCTTC
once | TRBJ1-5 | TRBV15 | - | CATSRDHVEDGNQPQHF | TGTGCCACCAGCAGAGATCATGTGGAGGACGGCAATCAGCCCCAGCATTTT
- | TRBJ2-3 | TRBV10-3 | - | CAISESPRTDTQYF | TGTGCCATCAGTGAGTCCCCTCGGACAGATACGCAGTATTTT
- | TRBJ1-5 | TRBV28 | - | CASRSGDLGNQPQHF | TGTGCCAGCCGGAGCGGGGACCTGGGCAATCAGCCCCAGCATTTT
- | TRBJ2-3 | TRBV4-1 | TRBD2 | CASSLERRLAGVDSTDTQYF | TGCGCCAGCAGCCTAGAACGGAGACTAGCGGGGGTAGACAGCACAGATACGCAGTATTTT
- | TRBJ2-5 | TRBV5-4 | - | CASSHTDPEVWKETQYF | TGTGCCAGCAGCCATACTGACCCCGAGGTGTGGAAAGAGACCCAGTACTTC
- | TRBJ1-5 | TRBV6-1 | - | CASRTGYTQPQHF | TGTGCCAGCAGGACAGGTTATACTCAGCCCCAGCATTTT
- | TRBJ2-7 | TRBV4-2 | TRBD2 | CASSQSGGPSYEQYF | TGTGCCAGCAGCCAAAGCGGGGGGCCCTCCTACGAGCAGTACTTC
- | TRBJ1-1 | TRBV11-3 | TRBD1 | CASSSKPDREGTEAFF | TGTGCCAGCAGCTCCAAACCGGACAGGGAGGGGACTGAAGCTTTCTTT
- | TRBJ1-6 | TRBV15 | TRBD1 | CATSRDNRTGPYNSPLHF | TGTGCCACCAGCAGAGATAACAGGACAGGGCCATATAATTCACCCCTCCACTTT
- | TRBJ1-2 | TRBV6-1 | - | CASSVPQAPYGYTF | TGTGCCAGCAGTGTTCCCCAGGCGCCATATGGCTACACCTTC
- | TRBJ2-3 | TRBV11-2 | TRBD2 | CASSLPGLVQATQYF | TGTGCCAGCAGCTTACCGGGACTAGTACAGGCTACGCAGTATTTT
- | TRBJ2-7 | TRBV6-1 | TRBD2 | CASSEKRPSGLEYF | TGTGCCAGCAGTGAAAAGAGGCCTAGCGGGTTGGAGTACTTC
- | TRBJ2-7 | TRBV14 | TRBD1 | CASSQEMGDRSTPEQYF | TGTGCCAGCAGCCAAGAAATGGGGGACAGGTCAACCCCCGAGCAGTACTTC
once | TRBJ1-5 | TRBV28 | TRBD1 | CAADREYYSNQPQHF | TGTGCAGCCGACAGGGAATACTATAGCAATCAGCCCCAGCATTTT
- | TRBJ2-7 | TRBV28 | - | CASSLPRIWGEAYEQYF | TGTGCCAGCAGTTTACCCCGTATTTGGGGGGAGGCCTACGAGCAGTACTTC
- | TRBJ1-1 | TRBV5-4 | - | CASSLDGMNTEAFF | TGTGCCAGCAGCTTGGACGGGATGAACACTGAAGCTTTCTTT
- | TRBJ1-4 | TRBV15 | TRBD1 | CATSRDRGRLFF | TGTGCCACCAGCAGGGACAGGGGGCGTCTGTTTTTT
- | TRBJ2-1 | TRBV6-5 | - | CASSYLPVAYNEQFF | TGTGCCAGCAGTTATTTACCGGTTGCCTACAATGAGCAGTTCTTC
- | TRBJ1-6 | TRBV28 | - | CASSYRVGARDHSSYNSPLHF | TGTGCCAGCAGTTACCGGGTTGGTGCGCGGGACCACAGCTCCTATAATTCACCCCTCCACTTT
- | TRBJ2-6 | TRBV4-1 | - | CASSPPVRRGAGANVLTF | TGCGCCAGCAGCCCCCCCGTCCGGAGAGGTGCTGGGGCCAACGTCCTGACTTTC
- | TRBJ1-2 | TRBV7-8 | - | CASSLWSGLDGYTF | TGTGCCAGCAGCTTATGGTCGGGGTTGGATGGCTACACCTTC
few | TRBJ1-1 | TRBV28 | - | CASSLPVNTEAFF | TGTGCCAGCAGTTTACCAGTAAACACTGAAGCTTTCTTT
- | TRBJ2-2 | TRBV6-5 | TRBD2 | CASSYFVGEGTGELFF | TGTGCCAGCAGTTACTTTGTGGGGGAGGGGACCGGGGAGCTGTTTTTT